A selection of T cell receptor beta chains follows, all from one sample in a study of technical replicates of blood from a few donors. This table comes from immunoSEQ multiplex PCR, and its TCRdb copy is limited to in-frame clones, with some not included. The sample consists of about 100,000 clones, roughly 95% of them appearing once. The sample consisted of T cells isolated from PBMCs. Receptors were obtained from a human donor in good health. Both conserved end residues are part of each CDR3. The D gene is left open where the match is weak. Clone size is not always given. Where it is, it says once, few, many or a class for expanded clones.

v_gene,abundance,d_gene,j_gene,CDR3aa,CDR3nt
TRBV6-5,.,.,TRBJ2-5,CASTPPGRGTEPQYF,TGTGCCAGCACCCCCCCCGGGCGGGGCACGGAGCCCCAGTACTTC
TRBV7-9,.,.,TRBJ2-7,CASSLVQEIYEQYF,TGTGCCAGCAGCTTGGTTCAAGAGATTTACGAGCAGTACTTC
TRBV6-4,.,TRBD1,TRBJ1-1,CASSPAGGIRVNTEAFF,TGTGCCAGCAGTCCCGCAGGGGGCATCAGGGTGAACACTGAAGCTTTCTTT
TRBV5-1,.,.,TRBJ1-5,CASSPEGEFGQPQHF,TGCGCCAGTAGCCCAGAGGGTGAGTTTGGACAGCCCCAGCATTTT
TRBV6-5,.,TRBD2,TRBJ2-1,CASRTGEGQFF,TGTGCCAGCAGGACCGGGGAGGGACAGTTCTTC
TRBV9,.,.,TRBJ2-7,CASSVGLADTYEQYF,TGTGCCAGCAGCGTAGGTCTAGCTGACACCTACGAGCAGTACTTC
TRBV27,.,.,TRBJ2-7,CASSNPLSYEQYF,TGTGCCAGCAGTAATCCTCTCTCCTACGAGCAGTACTTC
TRBV4-1,.,TRBD1,TRBJ1-2,CASSLTTGDYGYTF,TGCGCCAGCAGCCTCACTACAGGGGACTATGGCTACACCTTC
TRBV28,.,.,TRBJ1-4,CASSFSQTFATNEKLFF,TGTGCCAGCAGTTTTTCTCAGACATTTGCAACTAATGAAAAACTGTTTTTT
TRBV6-1,.,TRBD1,TRBJ2-7,CASSSGQGDYEQYF,TGTGCCAGCAGTTCGGGACAGGGGGACTACGAGCAGTACTTC
TRBV28,.,.,TRBJ2-5,CASSALAGATQYF,TGTGCCAGCAGTGCCCTTGCAGGGGCGACCCAGTACTTC
TRBV7-6,.,.,TRBJ1-3,CASSRLGTADKSSGNTIYF,TGTGCCAGCAGCCGACTAGGGACTGCGGACAAGAGCTCTGGAAACACCATATATTTT
TRBV5-4,.,TRBD2,TRBJ2-5,CASRGGTQETQYF,TGTGCCAGCCGCGGGGGAACACAAGAGACCCAGTACTTC
TRBV11-2,.,TRBD2,TRBJ2-1,CASSRSSGSSYNEQFF,TGTGCCAGCAGCCGATCAAGCGGGAGCTCCTACAATGAGCAGTTCTTC
TRBV28,.,.,TRBJ2-7,CASSGIASPKAYEQYF,TGTGCCAGCAGTGGGATAGCTAGCCCTAAAGCCTACGAGCAGTACTTC
TRBV28,.,TRBD2,TRBJ2-1,CASRPRGGYNEQFF,TGTGCCAGCAGACCGCGGGGGGGCTACAATGAGCAGTTCTTC
TRBV21-1,.,.,TRBJ1-3,CASSKAVGCSGNTIYF,TGTGCCAGCAGCAAAGCCGTCGGGTGCTCTGGAAACACCATATATTTT
TRBV27,.,TRBD1,TRBJ2-7,CASSSKRTGYEQYF,TGTGCCAGCAGTTCAAAAAGGACAGGGTACGAGCAGTACTTC
TRBV7-6,once,.,TRBJ2-3,CASNRLGSSDTQYF,TGTGCCAGCAACAGACTAGGGAGTTCGGATACGCAGTATTTT
TRBV6-1,.,.,TRBJ2-3,CASSALPRSALPDTQYF,TGTGCCAGCAGTGCCCTTCCTAGGAGTGCTCTTCCAGATACGCAGTATTTT
TRBV6-5,.,TRBD2,TRBJ2-1,CASSYSQRGAYNEQFF,TGTGCCAGCAGTTACTCGCAGCGGGGGGCATACAATGAGCAGTTCTTC
TRBV5-8,.,TRBD2,TRBJ2-3,CASSSGLAGVAMTDTQYF,TGTGCCAGCAGCTCCGGACTAGCGGGAGTTGCGATGACAGATACGCAGTATTTT
TRBV25-1,.,.,TRBJ1-4,CASSELGGLSATNEKLFF,TGTGCCAGCAGTGAATTGGGGGGGCTTTCGGCAACTAATGAAAAACTGTTTTTT